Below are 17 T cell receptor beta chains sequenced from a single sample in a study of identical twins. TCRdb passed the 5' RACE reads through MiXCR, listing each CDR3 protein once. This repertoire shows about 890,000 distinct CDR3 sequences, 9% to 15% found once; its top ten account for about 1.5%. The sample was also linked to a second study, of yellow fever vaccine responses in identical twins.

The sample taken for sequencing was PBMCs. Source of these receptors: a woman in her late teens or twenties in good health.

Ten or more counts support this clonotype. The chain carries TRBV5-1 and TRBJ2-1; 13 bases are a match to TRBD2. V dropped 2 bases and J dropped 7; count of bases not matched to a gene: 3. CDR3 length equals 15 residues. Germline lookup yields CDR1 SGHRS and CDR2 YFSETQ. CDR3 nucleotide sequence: TGCGCCAGCAGCTTACGGACTAGCGGGAGAAATGAGCAGTTCTTC. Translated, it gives CASSLRTSGRNEQFF.

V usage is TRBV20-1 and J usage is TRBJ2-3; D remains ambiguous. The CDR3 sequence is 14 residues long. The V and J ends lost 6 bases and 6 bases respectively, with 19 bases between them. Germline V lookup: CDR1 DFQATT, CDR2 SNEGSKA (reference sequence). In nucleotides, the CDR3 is TGCAGTGCCCCGGCCAGGTACCCTTTGGATACGCAGTATTTT. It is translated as CSAPARYPLDTQYF.

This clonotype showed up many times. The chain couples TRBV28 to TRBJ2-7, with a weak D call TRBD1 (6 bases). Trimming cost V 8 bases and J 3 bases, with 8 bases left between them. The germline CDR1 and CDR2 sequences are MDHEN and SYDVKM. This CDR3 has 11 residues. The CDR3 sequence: CASGQIYEQYV. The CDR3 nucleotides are TGTGCCAGCGGACAGATCTACGAGCAGTACGTC.

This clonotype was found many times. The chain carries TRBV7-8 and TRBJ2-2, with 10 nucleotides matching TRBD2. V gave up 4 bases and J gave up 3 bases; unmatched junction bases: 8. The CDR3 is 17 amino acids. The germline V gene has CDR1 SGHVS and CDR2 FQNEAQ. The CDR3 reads CASSSPWTSGHTGELFF. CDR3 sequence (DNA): TGTGCCAGCAGCTCCCCATGGACTAGCGGTCACACCGGGGAGCTGTTTTTT. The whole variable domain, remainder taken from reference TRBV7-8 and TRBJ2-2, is GAGVSQSPRYKVAKRGQDVALRCDPISGHVSLFWYQQALGQGPEFLTYFQNEAQLDKSGLPSDRFFAERPEGSVSTLKIQRTQQEDSAVYLCASSSPWTSGHTGELFFGEGSRLTVL.

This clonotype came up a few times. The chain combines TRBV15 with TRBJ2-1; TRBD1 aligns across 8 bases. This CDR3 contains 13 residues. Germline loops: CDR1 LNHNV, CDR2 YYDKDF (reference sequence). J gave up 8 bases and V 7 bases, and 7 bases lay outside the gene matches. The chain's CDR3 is CATTRTGSDEQFF. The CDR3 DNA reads TGTGCCACCACCCGGACAGGGTCCGATGAGCAGTTCTTC.

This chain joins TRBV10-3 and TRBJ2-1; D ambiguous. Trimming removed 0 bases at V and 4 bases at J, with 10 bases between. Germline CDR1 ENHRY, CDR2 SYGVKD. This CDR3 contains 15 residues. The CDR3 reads CAISESNRNYNEQFF. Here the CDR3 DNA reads TGTGCCATCAGTGAGTCCAATCGCAATTACAATGAGCAGTTCTTC.

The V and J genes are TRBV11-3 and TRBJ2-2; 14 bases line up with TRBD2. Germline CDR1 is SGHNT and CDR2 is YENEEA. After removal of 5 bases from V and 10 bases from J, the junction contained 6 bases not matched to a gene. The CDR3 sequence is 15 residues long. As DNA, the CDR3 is TGTGCCAGCAGCCCAAGGACTAGCGGGAGGACGGAGCTGTTTTTT. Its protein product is CASSPRTSGRTELFF.

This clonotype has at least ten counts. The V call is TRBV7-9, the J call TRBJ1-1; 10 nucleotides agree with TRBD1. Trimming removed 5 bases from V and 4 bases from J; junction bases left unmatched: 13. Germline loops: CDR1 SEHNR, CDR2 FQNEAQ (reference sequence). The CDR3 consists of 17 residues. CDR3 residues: CASSVTRDRGVGTEAFF. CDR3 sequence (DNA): TGTGCCAGCAGCGTGACCCGGGACAGGGGCGTAGGCACTGAAGCTTTCTTT.

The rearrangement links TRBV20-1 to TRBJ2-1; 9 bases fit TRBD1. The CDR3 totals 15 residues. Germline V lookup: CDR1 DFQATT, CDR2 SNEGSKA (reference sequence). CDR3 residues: CISGQGQGWGNEQFF. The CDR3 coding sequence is TGCATCTCTGGCCAGGGACAGGGATGGGGGAATGAGCAGTTCTTC.

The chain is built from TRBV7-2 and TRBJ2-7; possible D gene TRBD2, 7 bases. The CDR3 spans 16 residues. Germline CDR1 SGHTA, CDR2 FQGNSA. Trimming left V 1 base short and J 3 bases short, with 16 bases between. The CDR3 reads CASSLVGGREDYEQYF. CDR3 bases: TGTGCCAGCAGCTTAGTGGGGGGGCGCGAGGACTACGAGCAGTACTTC.

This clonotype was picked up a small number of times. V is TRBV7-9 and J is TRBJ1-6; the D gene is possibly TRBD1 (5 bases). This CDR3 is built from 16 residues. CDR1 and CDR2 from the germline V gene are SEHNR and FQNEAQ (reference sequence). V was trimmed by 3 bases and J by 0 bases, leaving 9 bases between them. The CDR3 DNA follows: TGTGCCAGCAGCTTGGGACCGAGCTCCTATAATTCACCCCTCCACTTT. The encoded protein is CASSLGPSSYNSPLHF.

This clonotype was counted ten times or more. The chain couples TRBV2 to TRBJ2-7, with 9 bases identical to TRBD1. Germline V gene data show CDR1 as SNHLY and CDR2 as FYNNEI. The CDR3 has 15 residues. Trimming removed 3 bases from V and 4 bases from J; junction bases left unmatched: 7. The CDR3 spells CASSEAWTGVYEQYF. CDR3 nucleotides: TGTGCCAGCAGTGAGGCTTGGACAGGGGTATACGAGCAGTACTTC.

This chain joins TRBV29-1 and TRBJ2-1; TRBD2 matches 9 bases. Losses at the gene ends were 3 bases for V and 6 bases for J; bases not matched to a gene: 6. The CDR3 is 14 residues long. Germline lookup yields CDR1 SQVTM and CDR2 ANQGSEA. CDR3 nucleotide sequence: TGCAGCGTTGACCCCGCGACTAGCGGCAATGAGCAGTTCTTC. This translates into CSVDPATSGNEQFF.

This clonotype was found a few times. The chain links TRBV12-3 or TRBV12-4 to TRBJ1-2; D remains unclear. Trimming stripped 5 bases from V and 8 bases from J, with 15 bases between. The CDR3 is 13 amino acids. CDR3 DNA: TGTGCCAGCAGTACAGCTTCCCATGGAGGCTACACCTTC. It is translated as CASSTASHGGYTF.

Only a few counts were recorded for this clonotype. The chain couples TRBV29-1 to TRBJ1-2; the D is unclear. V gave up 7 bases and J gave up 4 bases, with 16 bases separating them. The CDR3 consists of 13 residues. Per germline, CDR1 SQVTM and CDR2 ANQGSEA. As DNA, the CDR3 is TGCAGCGCGGACTCGGAAATGTTCTATGGCTACACCTTC. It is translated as CSADSEMFYGYTF. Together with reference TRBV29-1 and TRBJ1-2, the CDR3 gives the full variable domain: SAVISQKPSRDICQRGTSLTIQCQVDSQVTMMFWYRQQPGQSLTLIATANQGSEATYESGFVIDKFPISRPNLTFSTLTVSNMSPEDSSIYLCSADSEMFYGYTFGSGTRLTVV.

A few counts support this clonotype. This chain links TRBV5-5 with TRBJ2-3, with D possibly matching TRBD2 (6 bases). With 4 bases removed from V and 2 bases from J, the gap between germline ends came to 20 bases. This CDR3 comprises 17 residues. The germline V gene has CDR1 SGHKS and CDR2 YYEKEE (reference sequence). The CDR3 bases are TGTGCCAGCAGCCGCGCGTCGGGAGCCCTTGCCACAGATACGCAGTATTTT. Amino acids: CASSRASGALATDTQYF.

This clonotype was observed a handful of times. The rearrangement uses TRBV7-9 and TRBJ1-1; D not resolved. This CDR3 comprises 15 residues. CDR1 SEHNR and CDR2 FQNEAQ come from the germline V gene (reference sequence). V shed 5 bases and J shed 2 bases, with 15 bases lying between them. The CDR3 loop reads CASSAGQAFNTEAFF. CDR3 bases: TGTGCCAGCAGCGCAGGCCAGGCCTTCAACACTGAAGCTTTCTTT.